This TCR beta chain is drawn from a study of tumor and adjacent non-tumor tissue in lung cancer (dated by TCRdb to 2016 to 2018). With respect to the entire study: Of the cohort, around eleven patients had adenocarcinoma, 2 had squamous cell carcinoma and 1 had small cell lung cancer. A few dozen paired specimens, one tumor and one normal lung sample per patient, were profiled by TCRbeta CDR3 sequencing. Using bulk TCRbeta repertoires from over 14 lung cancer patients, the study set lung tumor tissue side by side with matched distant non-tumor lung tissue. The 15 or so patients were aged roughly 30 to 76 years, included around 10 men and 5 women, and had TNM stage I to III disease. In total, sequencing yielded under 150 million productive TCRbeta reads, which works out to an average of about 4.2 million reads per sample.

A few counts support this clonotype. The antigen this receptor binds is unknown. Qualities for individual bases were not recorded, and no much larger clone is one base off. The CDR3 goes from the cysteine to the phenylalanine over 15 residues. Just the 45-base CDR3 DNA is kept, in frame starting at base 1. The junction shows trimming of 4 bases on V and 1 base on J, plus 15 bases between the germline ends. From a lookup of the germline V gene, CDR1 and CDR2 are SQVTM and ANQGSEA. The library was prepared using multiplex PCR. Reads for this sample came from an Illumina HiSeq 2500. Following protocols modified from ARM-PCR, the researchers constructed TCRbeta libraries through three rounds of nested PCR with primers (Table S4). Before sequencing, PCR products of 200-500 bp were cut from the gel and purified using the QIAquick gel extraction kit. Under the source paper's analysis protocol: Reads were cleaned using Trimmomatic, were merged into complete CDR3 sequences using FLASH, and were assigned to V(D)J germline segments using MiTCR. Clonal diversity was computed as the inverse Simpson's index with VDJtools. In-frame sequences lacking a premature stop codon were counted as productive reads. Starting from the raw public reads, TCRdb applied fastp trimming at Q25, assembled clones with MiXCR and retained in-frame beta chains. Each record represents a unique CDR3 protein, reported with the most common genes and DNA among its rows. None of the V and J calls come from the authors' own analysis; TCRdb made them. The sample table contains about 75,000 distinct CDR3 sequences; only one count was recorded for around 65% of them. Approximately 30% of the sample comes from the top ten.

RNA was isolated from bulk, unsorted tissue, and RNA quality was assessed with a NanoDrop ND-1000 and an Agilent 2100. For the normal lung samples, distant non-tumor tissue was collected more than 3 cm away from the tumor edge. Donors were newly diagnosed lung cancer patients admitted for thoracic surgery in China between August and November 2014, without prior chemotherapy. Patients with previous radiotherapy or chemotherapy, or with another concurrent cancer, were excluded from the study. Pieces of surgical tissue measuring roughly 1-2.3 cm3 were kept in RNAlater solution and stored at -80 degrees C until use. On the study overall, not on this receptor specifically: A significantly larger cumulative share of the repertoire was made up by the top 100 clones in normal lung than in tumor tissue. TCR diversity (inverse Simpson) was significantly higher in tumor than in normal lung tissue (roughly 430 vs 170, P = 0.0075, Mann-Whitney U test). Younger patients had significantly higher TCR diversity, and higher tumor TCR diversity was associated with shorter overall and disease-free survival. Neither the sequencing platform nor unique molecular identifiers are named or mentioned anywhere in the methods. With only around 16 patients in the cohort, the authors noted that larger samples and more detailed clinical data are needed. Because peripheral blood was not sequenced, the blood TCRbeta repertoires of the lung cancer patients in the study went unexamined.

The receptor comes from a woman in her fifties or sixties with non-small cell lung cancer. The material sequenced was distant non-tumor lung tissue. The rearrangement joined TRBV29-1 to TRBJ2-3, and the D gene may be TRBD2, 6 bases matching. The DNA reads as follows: TGCAGCGTTGGGGTCGGGGGAGGAGGCACAGATACGCAGTATTTT. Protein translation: CSVGVGGGGTDTQYF.